The 20 T cell receptor beta chains below all came from one sample that was sequenced in a study of T cells in Graves' hyperthyroidism and ophthalmopathy. Researchers amplified the TCR beta CDR3 regions from RNA transcripts. When the TCR CDR3 underwent first-round RT-PCR, the HTBI primer set was used. TCRdb reprocessed the multiplex PCR reads via MiXCR and lists one record per CDR3 protein. Here the sample spans roughly 400,000 distinct CDR3 sequences, 15% to 17% being singletons. Source material: blood. The receptors come from a woman younger than 30 with Graves' hyperthyroidism that later progressed to Graves' ophthalmopathy.

V and J are TRBV7-8 and TRBJ2-2; weak D call: TRBD1 (6 bases). The length of the CDR3 is 15 residues. CDR1 and CDR2 from the germline V gene are SGHVS and FQNEAQ. Trimming took 1 base from V and 4 from J, leaving 10 bases between them. The CDR3 nucleotides are TGTGCCAGCAGCTTAGTACAGGGAAGCACCGGGGAGCTGTTTTTT. This codes for CASSLVQGSTGELFF.

This clonotype has a handful of counts. The chain has TRBV20-1 and TRBJ1-5; 7 bases are a match to TRBD1. CDR1 is DFQATT, CDR2 SNEGSKA, per germline (reference sequence). V lost 5 bases and J lost 2; bases outside the gene matches: 3. The CDR3 sequence is 13 residues long. In DNA form, the CDR3 reads TGCAGTGCTGCTGACAGGGGCAATCAGCCCCAGCATTTT. Translated, it gives CSAADRGNQPQHF.

This clonotype was counted at least ten times. The chain combines TRBV29-1 with TRBJ1-4; possible D gene TRBD1, 5 bases. The CDR3 is made up of 12 amino acids. The germline V and J ends were trimmed by 3 bases and 6 bases, with 8 bases remaining between them. Germline CDR1 and CDR2: SQVTM and ANQGSEA. CDR3 sequence reads: CSVEGGDEKLFF. In DNA form, the CDR3 reads TGCAGCGTTGAGGGAGGGGATGAAAAACTGTTTTTT.

The sample holds many counts of this clonotype. The chain is built from TRBV3-1 and TRBJ2-7; 9 bases fit TRBD1. The germline V gene encodes CDR1 LGHDT and CDR2 YNNKEL (reference sequence). The V segment lost 1 base and the J segment 6 bases; nucleotides outside the gene matches: 7. The CDR3 spans 15 residues. DNA of the CDR3: TGTGCCAGCAGCCAAGGGACAGGGGCGTTGGGCGAGCAGTACTTC. Its protein product is CASSQGTGALGEQYF.

This chain connects TRBV12-3 or TRBV12-4 to TRBJ2-7; D uncertain. Trimming pared 5 bases from V and 3 bases from J, leaving 5 bases between. CDR3 size: 11 residues. Here the CDR3 reads CASSRYYEQYF. The CDR3 DNA reads as TGTGCCAGCAGTCGCTACTACGAGCAGTACTTC.

CDR3 bases: TGCAGCGTTGAAGAAGGGACAGGGGTCGGAGGGGAGAACACAGATACGCAGTATTTT. Protein product: CSVEEGTGVGGENTDTQYF. The chain recombines TRBV29-1 with TRBJ2-3; TRBD1 aligns across 10 bases. The length of the CDR3 is 19 residues. Germline values: CDR1 SQVTM, CDR2 ANQGSEA. With 0 bases clipped from V and 2 bases from J, the junction kept 14 bases outside the gene matches.

This clonotype was detected a few times. The CDR3 region has the DNA TGTGCCAGCAGCCCTCTTCGGGGAGTAAACACCGGGGAGCTGTTTTTT. It translates to CASSPLRGVNTGELFF. The chain employs TRBV9 and TRBJ2-2; D may be TRBD2 (5 bases). Germline V gives CDR1 SGDLS, CDR2 YYNGEE. The V end was cut by 4 bases, the J end by 2 bases, with 15 bases between. The CDR3 has 16 amino acids. Full variable domain (outside the CDR3, taken from reference TRBV9 and TRBJ2-2): DSGVTQTPKHLITATGQRVTLRCSPRSGDLSVYWYQQSLDQGLQFLIQYYNGEERAKGNILERFSAQQFPDLHSELNLSSLELGDSALYFCASSPLRGVNTGELFFGEGSRLTVL.

The chain has TRBV15 and TRBJ2-7; D possibly corresponds to TRBD1 (5 bases). Germline values: CDR1 LNHNV, CDR2 YYDKDF (reference sequence). The CDR3 length is 17 residues. The V end was cut by 3 bases, the J end by 0 bases, with 18 bases between. The CDR3 DNA is TGTGCCACCAGCAGGACCCAGGGTATCAACCCCTCCTACGAGCAGTACTTC. Protein product: CATSRTQGINPSYEQYF.

This clonotype occurred many times. The rearrangement uses TRBV11-2 and TRBJ2-7; maybe TRBD2 (6 bases). Germline V gene data show CDR1 as SGHAT and CDR2 as FQNNGV. Trimming cost V 2 bases and J 5 bases, with 10 bases left between them. The CDR3 sequence is 13 residues long. CDR3 coding DNA: TGTGCCAGCAGCTTACTCGGGAGCCACGAGCAGTACTTC. Translated, it gives CASSLLGSHEQYF.

Details on this clonotype: A much larger clone lies a single base off, so this may be a read error. The chain combines TRBV3-1 with TRBJ2-1; D is unclear. The CDR3 length is 12 residues. Germline V CDR1 and CDR2: LGHDT, YNNKEL (reference sequence). The CDR3 sequence is CAGSQFADEQFF. Written as DNA, the CDR3 is TGTGCCGGCAGCCAATTTGCAGATGAGCAGTTCTTC.

This clonotype has ten or more counts. This chain links TRBV7-9 with TRBJ2-5, with 7 bases that match TRBD2. After removal of 3 bases from V and 5 bases from J, the junction contained 9 bases not matched to a gene. Looked up from germline, CDR1 is SEHNR and CDR2 is FQNEAQ (reference sequence). The CDR3 is 15 residues long. The CDR3 here is CASSFSGFGRETQYF. The CDR3 DNA follows: TGTGCCAGCAGCTTTAGCGGGTTTGGACGGGAGACCCAGTACTTC.

This clonotype was seen at least ten times. The J gene is TRBJ1-4, the V gene TRBV7-2; no clear D. Germline V gene lookup returns CDR1 SGHTA and CDR2 FQGNSA. V was clipped by 5 bases and J by 5 bases, with 12 bases between them. CDR3 size: 14 residues. The CDR3: CASSEGRVNEKLFF. DNA for the CDR3: TGTGCCAGCAGCGAAGGGAGGGTAAATGAAAAACTGTTTTTT. Complete variable domain (other parts from reference TRBV7-2 and TRBJ1-4): GAGVSQSPSNKVTEKGKDVELRCDPISGHTALYWYRQSLGQGLEFLIYFQGNSAPDKSGLPSDRFSAERTGGSVSTLTIQRTQQEDSAVYLCASSEGRVNEKLFFGSGTQLSVL.

This clonotype was detected ten times or more. J is TRBJ2-7 and V is TRBV10-3; D might be TRBD1 or TRBD2, each matching 5 bases. CDR1 and CDR2 from the germline V gene are ENHRY and SYGVKD. The ends were cut back, 0 bases at V and 0 bases at J, with 15 bases in the middle. The CDR3 is 17 residues long. In nucleotides, the CDR3 is TGTGCCATCAGTGAGTCGAGGGGTTCCCTTAGCTCCTACGAGCAGTACTTC. Its protein product is CAISESRGSLSSYEQYF.

In this sample, this clonotype turned up many times. This sequence joins TRBV7-9 and TRBJ2-4; tentative D call: TRBD1 (6 bases). Per germline, CDR1 SEHNR and CDR2 FQNEAQ (reference sequence). The CDR3 runs 15 residues. Deletions cut 5 bases from V and 2 bases from J, with 13 bases between. The CDR3 here is CASSQPGQTKNIQYF. The CDR3 nucleotides read TGTGCCAGCAGCCAACCGGGACAAACCAAAAACATTCAGTACTTC.

The chain combines TRBV5-4 with TRBJ1-2; 7 bases are a match to TRBD1. Losses at the gene ends were 2 bases for V and 2 bases for J; bases not matched to a gene: 9. The length of the CDR3 is 16 residues. CDR1 SGHNT and CDR2 YYREEE come from the germline V gene (reference sequence). In nucleotides, the CDR3 is TGTGCCAGCAGCTTTACTACAGGGGTTATCAACTATGGCTACACCTTC. Its translation is CASSFTTGVINYGYTF.

The table lists this clonotype with many counts. The chain has TRBV11-2 and TRBJ2-1, with D perhaps matching TRBD2 (6 bases). The CDR3 has 15 amino acids. CDR1 is SGHAT and CDR2 is FQNNGV in the germline V gene. The V end lost 3 bases, the J end lost 3 bases, and 12 bases lay between the germline ends. The CDR3 nucleotides are TGTGCCAGCAGCTTTAGCGGAGGGGACTACAATGAGCAGTTCTTC. This encodes CASSFSGGDYNEQFF.

This clonotype was found many times. The chain couples TRBV5-5 to TRBJ2-3; D is undetermined. The V gene's germline CDR1 is SGHKS and CDR2 YYEKEE (reference sequence). The V and J ends lost 1 base and 4 bases respectively, with 13 bases between them. The CDR3 covers 15 residues. CDR3 coding DNA: TGTGCCAGCAGCTTGTTCCCCAGCTCGCCAGATACGCAGTATTTT. This sequence encodes CASSLFPSSPDTQYF.

This clonotype was counted at least ten times. The rearrangement joins TRBV5-1 to TRBJ2-7; the match to TRBD1 covers 9 bases. The V segment lost 0 bases and the J segment 4 bases; nucleotides outside the gene matches: 2. Germline-derived CDR1 and CDR2 are SGHRS and YFSETQ. There are 14 residues in the CDR3. The CDR3 here is CASSLGTGEYEQYF. CDR3 DNA: TGCGCCAGCAGCTTGGGGACAGGGGAATACGAGCAGTACTTC.

This clonotype was seen just once. A single base separates this from a much larger clone, so it may be a read error. The chain is built from TRBV27 and TRBJ1-5, with D possibly matching TRBD1 (6 bases). The V end lost 1 base, the J end lost 0 bases, and 10 bases lay between the germline ends. This CDR3 is 16 amino acids long. Germline values: CDR1 MNHEY, CDR2 SMNVEV (reference sequence). CDR3 amino acids: CASSLCAGDSNQPQHF. CDR3 bases: TGTGCCAGCAGTTTATGTGCAGGGGATAGCAATCAGCCCCAGCATTTT.

The sample holds many counts of this clonotype. The chain carries TRBV27 and TRBJ2-7, with TRBD2 identical over 8 bases. CDR3 size: 13 residues. V lost 5 bases, J lost 5 bases, and 5 bases stayed unmatched. Germline loops: CDR1 MNHEY, CDR2 SMNVEV (reference sequence). CDR3: CASSRGGSNEQYF. As DNA, the CDR3 is TGTGCCAGCAGTCGGGGGGGATCCAACGAGCAGTACTTC.